These 32 T cell receptor beta chains were all obtained from the same sample, sequenced in a study of T cell responses to AZD1222 COVID-19 vaccine. Sequenced by immunoSEQ multiplex PCR; TCRdb stores in-frame clones only, minus some. The sample records roughly 180,000 clones, just over 90% being singletons. Sequenced material: peripheral blood, taken 28 days after the second AZD1222 dose. All receptors derive from an adult who received the AZD1222 COVID-19 vaccine.

The chain has TRBV24-1 and TRBJ1-3; D not certain. Germline CDR1 and CDR2: KGHDR and SFDVKD. The CDR3 length is 13 residues. Trimming left V 5 bases short and J 3 bases short, with 7 bases between. The CDR3 DNA follows: TGTGCCACCAGTGGCGGAAGTGGAAACACCATATATTTT. Encoded protein: CATSGGSGNTIYF.

The V gene is TRBV18, the J gene TRBJ2-7; 8 positions match TRBD2. CDR3 length equals 13 residues. Per the germline V gene, CDR1 is KGHSH and CDR2 is LQKENI. V lost 11 bases and J lost 6; bases outside the gene matches: 12. The CDR3 DNA sequence: TGTGCCCGCCGGGGGGGGGTTACGAGCGAGCAGTACTTC. Protein sequence: CARRGGVTSEQYF.

This rearrangement joins TRBV12-3 or TRBV12-4 to TRBJ1-4; the D is unclear. The length of the CDR3 is 12 residues. Trimming removed 1 base from V and 7 bases from J, with 4 bases in between. The CDR3 DNA sequence: TGTGCCAGCAGTTTAGGCATTGAAAAACTGTTTTTT. As protein: CASSLGIEKLFF.

The chain recombines TRBV7-8 with TRBJ1-2; 8 bases are a match to TRBD1. Germline V gene sequence: CDR1 SGHVS, CDR2 FQNEAQ. Trimming took 10 bases from V and 8 from J; bases not matched to a gene: 15. The CDR3 has 14 residues. CDR3 amino acids: CATTNQGAPVGYTF. DNA of the CDR3: TGTGCCACCACCAATCAGGGGGCCCCGGTGGGCTACACCTTC.

The rearrangement links TRBV6-6 to TRBJ2-3; a weak D match, TRBD1 (5 bases). The germline V gene has CDR1 MNHNY and CDR2 SVGAGI (reference sequence). V was shortened by 5 bases and J by 0 bases, with 12 bases between the two germline ends. The CDR3 totals 15 residues. Here the CDR3 DNA reads TGTGCCAGCAGTCGTCCCAGGGTGAGCACAGATACGCAGTATTTT. Encoded protein: CASSRPRVSTDTQYF.

This sequence joins TRBV2 and TRBJ2-3; TRBD2 agrees at 11 bases. V lost 6 bases to trimming and J lost 1 base; unmatched junction nucleotides: 3. CDR1 and CDR2 from the germline V gene are SNHLY and FYNNEI. This CDR3 is built from 15 residues. CDR3 coding DNA: TGTGCCAGCAGGCAGGGACTAGCGGGCACAGATACGCAGTATTTT. This translates into CASRQGLAGTDTQYF.

The chain has TRBV10-3 and TRBJ1-2; unclear D gene. Between the trimmed V and J ends, which lost 0 bases and 5 bases, there was a span of 10 bases. Germline V lookup: CDR1 ENHRY, CDR2 SYGVKD. CDR3 length: 14 amino acids. The CDR3 is CAISESVSSYGYTF. The CDR3 region has the DNA TGTGCCATCAGTGAGTCGGTCAGTTCGTATGGCTACACCTTC.

This chain links TRBV20-1 with TRBJ2-7, with D perhaps given as TRBD1 or TRBD2 (5 bases each). Germline values: CDR1 DFQATT, CDR2 SNEGSKA (reference sequence). V was trimmed by 3 bases and J by 7 bases, leaving 13 bases between them. The CDR3 is made up of 12 amino acids. DNA for the CDR3: TGCAGTGCTAGTGGGACCTCCCGGGAGCAGTACTTC. It specifies CSASGTSREQYF.

The chain employs TRBV18 and TRBJ1-3; D is unclear. Germline loops: CDR1 KGHSH, CDR2 LQKENI. This CDR3 is built from 17 residues. Trimming pared 6 bases from V and 0 bases from J, leaving 18 bases between. CDR3 amino acids: CASSSAAETISGNTIYF. Here the CDR3 DNA reads TGTGCCAGCTCCTCCGCCGCTGAGACCATCTCTGGAAACACCATATATTTT.

This sequence joins TRBV23-1 and TRBJ2-4; D is perhaps TRBD1 or TRBD2 (6 bases each). TRBV23-1 is an ORF for which the function is uncertain. The V and J ends lost 4 bases and 3 bases respectively, with 13 bases between them. This CDR3 is 15 amino acids long. The CDR3 DNA reads as TGCGCCAGCAGTCCCAAAGGAGGGGGCAAAAACATTCAGTACTTC. It is translated as CASSPKGGGKNIQYF.

This clone has a count of ten or more. The chain is built from TRBV27 and TRBJ2-1, with D possibly matching TRBD2 (6 bases). The CDR3 runs to 15 residues. Germline CDR1 is MNHEY and CDR2 is SMNVEV (reference sequence). The V end was cut by 7 bases, the J end by 0 bases, with 13 bases between. CDR3: CASIDPGSSYNEQFF. The CDR3, as DNA: TGTGCCAGCATCGATCCCGGGAGCTCCTACAATGAGCAGTTCTTC.

The table lists this clone with a count of one. The chain uses TRBV5-4 and TRBJ2-5, with 13 bases lining up with TRBD2. The CDR3 is 16 amino acids. V trimming: 0 bases; J trimming: 5 bases; junction bases outside the gene matches: 4. Germline V gene data show CDR1 as SGHNT and CDR2 as YYREEE (reference sequence). The chain's CDR3 is CASSLGLAGGRETQYF. The CDR3 bases are TGTGCCAGCAGCTTGGGACTAGCGGGAGGAAGGGAGACCCAGTACTTC.

The chain employs TRBV6-2 or TRBV6-3 and TRBJ1-5, with a tentative D call TRBD1 (6 bases). Trimming shortened V by 5 bases and J by 6 bases, and 11 bases separated the two germline ends. CDR1 MNHEY and CDR2 SVGEGT come from the germline V gene. CDR3 length: 13 residues. The CDR3 coding sequence is TGTGCCAGCAGTACAGGGTATGTTCAGCCCCAGCATTTT. Residues: CASSTGYVQPQHF.

The rearrangement joins TRBV6-5 to TRBJ2-7, with TRBD2 matching over 9 bases. The germline V gene has CDR1 MNHEY and CDR2 SVGAGI. The CDR3 consists of 15 residues. The V segment lost 5 bases and the J segment 9 bases; nucleotides outside the gene matches: 14. DNA for the CDR3: TGTGCCAGCAGTCCTCGACTAGCGGCCCCTGGCCGGCAGTACTTC. Residues: CASSPRLAAPGRQYF.

The chain has TRBV11-2 and TRBJ1-5; 10 positions agree with TRBD1. The CDR3 runs 15 residues. Germline V gives CDR1 SGHAT, CDR2 FQNNGV. Germline trimming cut 6 bases from V and 2 bases from J; bases unmatched to any gene: 4. The CDR3, as DNA: TGTGCCAGCAGTCCGACAGGGGGCGGCAATCAGCCCCAGCATTTT. Protein sequence: CASSPTGGGNQPQHF.

This CDR3 reads CATSEGGLKETQYF. As DNA, the CDR3 is TGTGCCACCAGTGAGGGCGGGTTAAAAGAGACCCAGTACTTC. The chain combines TRBV24-1 with TRBJ2-5, with D maybe TRBD2 (5 bases). CDR1 is KGHDR, CDR2 SFDVKD, per germline. The length of the CDR3 is 14 residues. Between the trimmed V and J ends, which lost 4 bases and 3 bases, there was a span of 11 bases.

The V and J genes are TRBV7-2 and TRBJ1-6; D is unresolved. CDR1 is SGHTA, CDR2 FQGNSA, per germline. The CDR3 sequence is 16 residues long. The V and J ends lost 5 bases and 7 bases respectively, with 18 bases between them. CDR3 residues: CASSPGLRTSNSPLHF. As DNA, the CDR3 is TGTGCCAGCAGCCCTGGACTCCGCACTTCGAATTCACCCCTCCACTTT.

This clone was picked up one time. J is TRBJ2-2 and V is TRBV7-3; D is perhaps TRBD1 or TRBD2 (5 bases each). Looked up from germline, CDR1 is SGHTA and CDR2 is FQGTGA. V was shortened by 3 bases and J by 2 bases, with 13 bases between the two germline ends. CDR3 length: 16 residues. The CDR3 nucleotides read TGTGCCAGCAGCTTTGAGTGGGGGACCAACACCGGGGAGCTGTTTTTT. It specifies CASSFEWGTNTGELFF.

V gene TRBV5-1 combines with J gene TRBJ2-7; the D gene is possibly TRBD2 (6 bases). Trimming took 0 bases from V and 7 from J, leaving 20 bases between them. The CDR3 has 16 residues. The germline V gene encodes CDR1 SGHRS and CDR2 YFSETQ. The CDR3 nucleotides are TGCGCCAGCAGCTTGGGTAGCGGACTAAGCTTAGGGGAGCAGTACTTC. It codes for CASSLGSGLSLGEQYF.

The chain links TRBV19 to TRBJ1-1; 7 nucleotides line up with TRBD1. V gave up 7 bases and J gave up 7 bases; unmatched junction bases: 12. Germline V gene lookup returns CDR1 LNHDA and CDR2 SQIVND (reference sequence). The CDR3 is made up of 14 amino acids. The CDR3 nucleotides read TGTGCCAGTAAAGACAGGGAGAGGCTCTATGAAGCTTTCTTT. Translating gives CASKDRERLYEAFF.

The chain couples TRBV18 to TRBJ1-5, with TRBD1 as a possible D gene (5 bases). The germline CDR1 and CDR2 sequences are KGHSH and LQKENI. This CDR3 is 14 amino acids long. Trimming removed 6 bases at V and 3 bases at J, with 12 bases between. CDR3 amino acids: CASSAGGINQPQHF. CDR3 DNA sequence: TGTGCCAGCTCGGCGGGGGGAATCAATCAGCCCCAGCATTTT.

This chain links TRBV13 with TRBJ1-3, with D possibly matching TRBD1 (5 bases). Germline V gene data show CDR1 as PRHDT and CDR2 as FYEKMQ (reference sequence). Trimming pared 2 bases from V and 5 bases from J, leaving 10 bases between. There are 14 residues in the CDR3. The CDR3 DNA reads TGTGCCAGCAGCTTAAATGGGGCTAGAAACACCATATATTTT. Translating gives CASSLNGARNTIYF.

This chain uses TRBV21-1 with TRBJ2-5; the table gives TRBD2 as D, unverified against the DNA. TRBV21-1 is a recognized pseudogene. The CDR3 extends over 11 amino acids. In DNA, the CDR3 is TGCGGCGGGCGGCACCGAGAGACCCAGTACTTC. It is translated as CGGRHRETQYF.

A single count supports this clone. The chain joins TRBV5-1 to TRBJ1-1; D perhaps matches TRBD1 (5 bases). Germline assignment: CDR1 SGHRS and CDR2 YFSETQ. Trimming removed 0 bases from V and 1 base from J, with 7 bases in between. CDR3 length: 14 residues. CDR3 DNA sequence: TGCGCCAGCAGCTTGGGCGGGGCGAACACTGAAGCTTTCTTT. It is translated as CASSLGGANTEAFF.

This chain uses TRBV5-5 with TRBJ1-1, with D perhaps TRBD1 (5 bases). The germline V gene encodes CDR1 SGHKS and CDR2 YYEKEE (reference sequence). This CDR3 region has 16 residues. Trimming removed 0 bases from V and 0 bases from J, with 12 bases in between. CDR3 bases: TGTGCCAGCAGCTTGGGGCAGGGCTTCATGAACACTGAAGCTTTCTTT. Its protein product is CASSLGQGFMNTEAFF.

The rearrangement joins TRBV30 to TRBJ1-6, with D maybe TRBD1 (5 bases). The V end lost 2 bases, the J end lost 11 bases, and 10 bases lay between the germline ends. Germline CDR1 and CDR2: GTSNPN and SVGIG (reference sequence). CDR3 length: 12 amino acids. This chain's CDR3 is CAWSTGLTPLHF. The CDR3 region has the DNA TGTGCCTGGAGTACGGGACTTACACCCCTCCACTTT.

This clone was detected a few times. V usage is TRBV2 and J usage is TRBJ1-5, with D perhaps TRBD1 (5 bases). The CDR3 length is 15 residues. V gave up 4 bases and J gave up 4 bases, with 14 bases separating them. From germline, CDR1 is SNHLY and CDR2 FYNNEI. The CDR3 DNA sequence: TGTGCCAGCAGTGCTAGGCAGGGTGAAAATCAGCCCCAGCATTTT. Its protein product is CASSARQGENQPQHF.

V is TRBV5-5 and J is TRBJ2-1, with TRBD2 matching 12 bases. This CDR3 region has 15 residues. V shed 1 base, J shed 8 bases, and the junction held 4 bases outside the gene matches. The germline CDR1 and CDR2 sequences are SGHKS and YYEKEE (reference sequence). The chain's CDR3 is CASSLSSGRAHEQFF. Written as DNA, the CDR3 is TGTGCCAGCAGCTTGTCTAGCGGGAGGGCCCATGAGCAGTTCTTC. Using reference TRBV5-5 and TRBJ2-1 for the parts outside the CDR3, the full variable domain is DAGVTQSPTHLIKTRGQQVTLRCSPISGHKSVSWYQQVLGQGPQFIFQYYEKEERGRGNFPDRFSARQFPNYSSELNVNALLLGDSALYLCASSLSSGRAHEQFFGPGTRLTVL.

In its sample, this clone was seen once. The chain joins TRBV15 to TRBJ1-4; a possible D gene is TRBD1 (5 bases). Deletions cut 0 bases from V and 8 bases from J, with 13 bases between. Germline CDR1 LNHNV, CDR2 YYDKDF (reference sequence). The CDR3 has 15 amino acids. The CDR3 DNA sequence: TGTGCCACCAGCAGAGAGGGCGGGGCTCAGGAAAAACTGTTTTTT. It encodes CATSREGGAQEKLFF.

This chain uses TRBV5-4 with TRBJ2-2; D is unclear. This CDR3 has 13 amino acids. CDR1 and CDR2 (germline): SGHNT, YYREEE (reference sequence). Trimming removed 4 bases from V and 0 bases from J, with 4 bases in between. In nucleotides, the CDR3 is TGTGCCAGCAGCACCTCGAACACCGGGGAGCTGTTTTTT. Its translation: CASSTSNTGELFF. The full variable domain, in which reference TRBV5-4 and TRBJ2-2 provide the parts outside the CDR3, is ETGVTQSPTHLIKTRGQQVTLRCSSQSGHNTVSWYQQALGQGPQFIFQYYREEENGRGNFPPRFSGLQFPNYSSELNVNALELDDSALYLCASSTSNTGELFFGEGSRLTVL.

The V and J genes are TRBV12-3 or TRBV12-4 and TRBJ1-2, with D hard to call. V lost 2 bases and J lost 2, with 6 bases in between. The CDR3 is made up of 13 amino acids. The CDR3 reads CASSLTVNYGYTF. The CDR3 DNA follows: TGTGCCAGCAGTTTAACGGTGAACTATGGCTACACCTTC.

The rearrangement uses TRBV14 and TRBJ2-7; D not resolved. The CDR3 is made up of 14 amino acids. In germline, CDR1 is SGHDN, CDR2 FVKESK. The V and J ends lost 0 bases and 4 bases respectively, with 10 bases between them. The DNA of the CDR3 is TGTGCCAGCAGCCAAGATATAACGGTTTACGAGCAGTACTTC. This translates into CASSQDITVYEQYF.